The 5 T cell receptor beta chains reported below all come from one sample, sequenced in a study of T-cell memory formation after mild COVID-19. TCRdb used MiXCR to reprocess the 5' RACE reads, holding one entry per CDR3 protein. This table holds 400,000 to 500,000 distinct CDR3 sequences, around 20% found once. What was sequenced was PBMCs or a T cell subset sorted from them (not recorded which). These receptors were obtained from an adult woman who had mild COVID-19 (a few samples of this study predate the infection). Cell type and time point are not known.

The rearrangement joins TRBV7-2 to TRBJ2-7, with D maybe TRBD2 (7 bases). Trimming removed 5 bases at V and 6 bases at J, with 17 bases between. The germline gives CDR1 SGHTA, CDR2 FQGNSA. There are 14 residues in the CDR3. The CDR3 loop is CASSPSGGPFEQYF. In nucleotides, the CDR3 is TGTGCCAGCAGCCCCTCGGGGGGCCCCTTCGAGCAGTACTTC.

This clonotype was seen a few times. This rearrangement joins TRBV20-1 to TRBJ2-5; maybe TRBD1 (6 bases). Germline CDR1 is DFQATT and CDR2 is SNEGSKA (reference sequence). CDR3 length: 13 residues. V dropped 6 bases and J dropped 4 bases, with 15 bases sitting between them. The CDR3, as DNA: TGCAGTGCAACTACAGGGCCCCCAGAGACCCAGTACTTC. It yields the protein CSATTGPPETQYF.

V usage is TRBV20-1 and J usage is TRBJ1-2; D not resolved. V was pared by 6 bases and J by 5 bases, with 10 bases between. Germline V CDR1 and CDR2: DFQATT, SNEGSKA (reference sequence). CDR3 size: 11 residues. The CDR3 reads CSAIVPYGYTF. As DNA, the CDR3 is TGCAGTGCCATCGTCCCTTATGGCTACACCTTC.

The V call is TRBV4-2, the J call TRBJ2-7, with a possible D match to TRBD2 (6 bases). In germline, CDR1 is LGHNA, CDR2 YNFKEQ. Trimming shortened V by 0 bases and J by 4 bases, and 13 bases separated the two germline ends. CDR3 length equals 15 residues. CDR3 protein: CASSQDGGAGYEQYF. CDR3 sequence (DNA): TGTGCCAGCAGCCAAGATGGCGGGGCCGGGTACGAGCAGTACTTC.

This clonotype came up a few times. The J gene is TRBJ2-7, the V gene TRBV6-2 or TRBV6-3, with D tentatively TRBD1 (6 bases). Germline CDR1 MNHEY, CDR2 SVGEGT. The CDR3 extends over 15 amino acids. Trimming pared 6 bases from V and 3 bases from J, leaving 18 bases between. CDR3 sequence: CASSSGQKKSYEQYF. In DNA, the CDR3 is TGTGCCAGCAGCTCCGGACAGAAGAAAAGCTACGAGCAGTACTTC.